Below are 22 T cell receptor beta chains sequenced from a single sample in a study of blood T cell repertoires in COVID-19. The method was immunoSEQ multiplex PCR; TCRdb's version includes in-frame clones alone and lacks a portion of them. The sample lists nearly 25,000 clones, 75% to 85% seen once, with 7.5% to 10% in the top ten. The source material was peripheral blood. Receptors were obtained from a human donor in a cohort sampled during active COVID-19.

The rearrangement links TRBV19 to TRBJ1-2; D ambiguous. Trimming took 1 base from V and 2 from J, leaving 8 bases between them. The CDR3 has 14 amino acids. CDR1 and CDR2 (germline): LNHDA, SQIVND (reference sequence). CDR3 protein: CASSIGYGNYGYTF. The DNA of the CDR3 is TGTGCCAGTAGTATAGGATACGGGAACTATGGCTACACCTTC.

V and J are TRBV5-4 and TRBJ2-1; 8 positions agree with TRBD2. The CDR3 loop spans 15 amino acids. Germline V CDR1 and CDR2: SGHNT, YYREEE (reference sequence). Trimming removed 4 bases from V and 2 bases from J; junction bases left unmatched: 5. Here the CDR3 reads CASSHAGGTYNEQFF. As DNA, the CDR3 is TGTGCCAGCAGCCACGCGGGGGGAACCTACAATGAGCAGTTCTTC.

CDR3: CASRGQGAQNQPQHF. The CDR3 DNA reads as TGCGCCAGCAGAGGACAGGGGGCACAGAATCAGCCCCAGCATTTT. The J gene is TRBJ1-5, the V gene TRBV4-1; TRBD1 matches 11 bases. The V and J ends lost 6 bases and 4 bases, in that order; junction bases with no gene match: 5. The CDR3 has 15 residues. Looked up from germline, CDR1 is MGHRA and CDR2 is YSYEKL.

The CDR3 protein is CASSLSGAFEQYF. DNA of the CDR3: TGTGCCAGCAGCCTGTCTGGGGCGTTCGAGCAGTACTTC. The gene calls are TRBV7-9 and TRBJ2-7; D is perhaps TRBD1 (5 bases). Trimming took off 5 bases at V and 6 bases at J, with 14 bases between the two ends. The CDR3 covers 13 residues. Per the germline V gene, CDR1 is SEHNR and CDR2 is FQNEAQ (reference sequence).

The gene calls are TRBV7-8 and TRBJ2-7; D gene ambiguous. Germline V gene lookup returns CDR1 SGHVS and CDR2 FQNEAQ. Between the trimmed V and J ends, which lost 5 bases and 6 bases, there was a span of 8 bases. This CDR3 contains 11 residues. The CDR3 loop is CASSPGGEQYF. DNA for the CDR3: TGTGCCAGCAGCCCCGGTGGCGAGCAGTACTTC.

J is TRBJ1-3 and V is TRBV5-1; TRBD1 aligns across 7 bases. CDR3 length: 14 residues. Germline-derived CDR1 and CDR2 are SGHRS and YFSETQ. With 4 bases clipped from V and 2 bases from J, the junction kept 3 bases outside the gene matches. The DNA for the CDR3 is TGCGCCAGCAGCGGGCAGGGGGCTGGAAACACCATATATTTT. It yields the protein CASSGQGAGNTIYF. Drawing the rest from reference TRBV5-1 and TRBJ1-3, the complete variable domain is KAGVTQTPRYLIKTRGQQVTLSCSPISGHRSVSWYQQTPGQGLQFLFEYFSETQRNKGNFPGRFSGRQFSNSRSEMNVSTLELGDSALYLCASSGQGAGNTIYFGEGSWLTVV.

This clone was observed a single time. This chain connects TRBV16 to TRBJ2-7; TRBD1 matches 7 bases. The CDR3 spans 13 residues. The J segment lost 3 bases and the V segment lost 4 bases, leaving 3 bases of the junction unmatched. The germline V gene encodes CDR1 KGHSY and CDR2 FQNENV. The CDR3, as DNA: TGTGCCAGCAGCCCCAGGACAGGCTACGAGCAGTACTTC. This translates into CASSPRTGYEQYF.

The chain employs TRBV28 and TRBJ2-7; TRBD1 agrees at 7 bases. V shed 5 bases, J shed 0 bases, and the junction held 16 bases outside the gene matches. Looked up from germline, CDR1 is MDHEN and CDR2 is SYDVKM. CDR3 size: 18 residues. CDR3 sequence reads: CASSPPPGTAMSSYEQYF. In nucleotides, the CDR3 is TGTGCCAGCAGTCCTCCCCCCGGGACAGCTATGAGCTCCTACGAGCAGTACTTC. The whole variable domain, filled in from reference TRBV28 and TRBJ2-7, reads DVKVTQSSRYLVKRTGEKVFLECVQDMDHENMFWYRQDPGLGLRLIYFSYDVKMKEKGDIPEGYSVSREKKERFSLILESASTNQTSMYLCASSPPPGTAMSSYEQYFGPGTRLTVT.

This rearrangement joins TRBV15 to TRBJ2-5; 9 nucleotides align to TRBD1. The CDR3 extends over 15 amino acids. Per the germline V gene, CDR1 is LNHNV and CDR2 is YYDKDF (reference sequence). The J segment lost 4 bases and the V segment lost 1 base, leaving 4 bases of the junction unmatched. The CDR3 is CATSRATGGAETQYF. The DNA for the CDR3 is TGTGCCACCAGCAGAGCTACAGGGGGCGCAGAGACCCAGTACTTC.

CDR3 sequence: CASSQDRAYGYTF. The CDR3 DNA reads TGTGCCAGCAGCCAGGACAGGGCCTATGGCTACACCTTC. This rearrangement joins TRBV5-4 to TRBJ1-2; 8 bases align to TRBD1. Losses at the gene ends were 4 bases for V and 4 bases for J; bases not matched to a gene: 3. The CDR3 runs 13 residues. Germline V CDR1 and CDR2: SGHNT, YYREEE (reference sequence).

The gene calls are TRBV4-2 and TRBJ2-1; 12 nucleotides agree with TRBD2. The CDR3 consists of 15 residues. CDR1 and CDR2 (germline): LGHNA, YNFKEQ. Losses at the gene ends were 0 bases for V and 12 bases for J; bases not matched to a gene: 6. DNA of the CDR3: TGTGCCAGCAGCCAAGAGGGGACTAGCGGGTGGTCGCAGTTCTTC. It yields the protein CASSQEGTSGWSQFF.

The chain combines TRBV6-6 with TRBJ1-2, with unresolved D. This CDR3 contains 13 residues. V gave up 4 bases and J gave up 8 bases, with 14 bases separating them. Germline loops: CDR1 MNHNY, CDR2 SVGAGI (reference sequence). CDR3 DNA sequence: TGTGCCAGCAGTTGGACTACCGGGGTCGGCTACACCTTC. It yields the protein CASSWTTGVGYTF.

The rearrangement links TRBV6-4 to TRBJ2-1, with D unresolved. V lost 3 bases and J lost 4, with 7 bases in between. The CDR3 contains 13 residues. Germline CDR1 MRHNA, CDR2 SNTAGT. CDR3 region: CASSDGSYNEQFF. For the CDR3, the DNA is TGTGCCAGCAGTGATGGCAGTTACAATGAGCAGTTCTTC.

This clone was recorded once. The chain employs TRBV18 and TRBJ2-7; 9 bases map to TRBD1. V trimming: 8 bases; J trimming: 0 bases; junction bases outside the gene matches: 8. Germline CDR1 and CDR2: KGHSH and LQKENI. The CDR3 has 15 amino acids. CDR3 protein: CASDKTGGYSYEQYF. Here the CDR3 DNA reads TGTGCCAGCGACAAGACAGGGGGGTACTCCTACGAGCAGTACTTC.

The J gene is TRBJ1-6, the V gene TRBV7-2; D not resolved. The CDR3 is made up of 16 amino acids. Trimming cost V 3 bases and J 5 bases, with 14 bases left between them. Germline assignment: CDR1 SGHTA and CDR2 FQGNSA. The CDR3 DNA reads TGTGCCAGCAGCTTTCTGATGCCCGGGAATAATTCACCCCTCCACTTT. This gives the protein CASSFLMPGNNSPLHF.

The chain has TRBV7-2 and TRBJ2-1, with a possible D match to TRBD2 (5 bases). This CDR3 comprises 12 residues. CDR1 is SGHTA and CDR2 is FQGNSA in the germline V gene. Trimming pared 3 bases from V and 8 bases from J, leaving 8 bases between. The CDR3 DNA sequence: TGTGCCAGCAGCTTCAGCGGAGATGAGCAGTTCTTC. Translated: CASSFSGDEQFF.

The rearrangement joins TRBV28 to TRBJ2-7, with TRBD1 matching over 9 bases. Germline assignment: CDR1 MDHEN and CDR2 SYDVKM. The CDR3 length is 14 residues. V shed 6 bases, J shed 5 bases, and the junction held 8 bases outside the gene matches. In DNA, the CDR3 is TGTGCCAGCAGCCCCCCGGGACAGGGAAACGAGCAGTACTTC. Its translation is CASSPPGQGNEQYF.

This chain joins TRBV19 and TRBJ2-3, with 8 bases identical to TRBD1. Germline CDR1 reads LNHDA; CDR2 reads SQIVND (reference sequence). After removal of 4 bases from V and 2 bases from J, the junction contained 5 bases not matched to a gene. CDR3 length: 15 amino acids. The chain's CDR3 is CASSRTQGVTDTQYF. CDR3 DNA sequence: TGTGCCAGTAGTAGGACACAGGGGGTCACAGATACGCAGTATTTT.

This chain joins TRBV15 and TRBJ1-4, with a possible D match to TRBD1 (5 bases). The CDR3 extends over 15 amino acids. In germline, CDR1 is LNHNV, CDR2 YYDKDF (reference sequence). V lost 5 bases to trimming and J lost 5 bases, with 15 bases between them. CDR3 nucleotides: TGTGCCACCAGCGGACACAAGCAACTAAATGAAAAACTGTTTTTT. Its translation: CATSGHKQLNEKLFF. Combining the CDR3 with reference TRBV15 and TRBJ1-4 gives the whole variable domain DAMVIQNPRYQVTQFGKPVTLSCSQTLNHNVMYWYQQKSSQAPKLLFHYYDKDFNNEADTPDNFQSRRPNTSFCFLDIRSPGLGDTAMYLCATSGHKQLNEKLFFGSGTQLSVL.

In its sample, this clone was seen a few times. The chain employs TRBV11-2 and TRBJ2-6; TRBD1 aligns across 8 bases. CDR1 and CDR2 from the germline V gene are SGHAT and FQNNGV. The CDR3 is 19 residues long. Germline trimming cut 0 bases from V and 1 base from J; bases unmatched to any gene: 8. Here the CDR3 DNA reads TGTGCCAGCAGCTTAGACCCCGACAGGGGAACTTCTGGGGCCAACGTCCTGACTTTC. Protein sequence: CASSLDPDRGTSGANVLTF.

This CDR3 reads CATSVKSTSIGGELFF. The CDR3 DNA reads as TGTGCCACCAGTGTTAAAAGCACATCAATCGGGGGGGAGCTGTTTTTT. The V gene is TRBV24-1, the J gene TRBJ2-2; D is undetermined. Germline V gene data show CDR1 as KGHDR and CDR2 as SFDVKD. The CDR3 is 16 residues long. V was pared by 5 bases and J by 8 bases, with 20 bases between.

V and J are TRBV30 and TRBJ1-3; TRBD1 might be the D (6 bases). The CDR3 covers 16 residues. Germline V gives CDR1 GTSNPN, CDR2 SVGIG (reference sequence). Deletions cut 4 bases from V and 4 bases from J, with 20 bases between. CDR3 DNA sequence: TGTGCCTGGACCTGCGAACAGGGTATAAGCGGAAACACCATATATTTT. Residues: CAWTCEQGISGNTIYF.